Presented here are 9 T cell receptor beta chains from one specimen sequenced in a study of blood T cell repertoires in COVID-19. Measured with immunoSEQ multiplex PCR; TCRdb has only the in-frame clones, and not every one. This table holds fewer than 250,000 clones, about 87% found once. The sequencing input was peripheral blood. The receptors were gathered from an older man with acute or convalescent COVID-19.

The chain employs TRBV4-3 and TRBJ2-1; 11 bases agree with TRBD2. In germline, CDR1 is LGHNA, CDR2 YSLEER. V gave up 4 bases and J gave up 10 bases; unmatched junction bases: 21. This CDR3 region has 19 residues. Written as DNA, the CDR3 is TGCGCCAGCAGCCTAGGATCGTCGGCTAGCGGGAGGTCCCCTGGCGAGCAGTTCTTC. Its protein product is CASSLGSSASGRSPGEQFF.

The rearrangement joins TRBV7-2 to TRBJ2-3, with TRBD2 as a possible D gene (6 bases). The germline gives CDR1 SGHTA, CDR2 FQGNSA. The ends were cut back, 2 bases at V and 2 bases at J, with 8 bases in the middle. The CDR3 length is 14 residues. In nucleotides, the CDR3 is TGTGCCAGCAGCTTAAGCGGGCCCACAGATACGCAGTATTTT. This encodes CASSLSGPTDTQYF.

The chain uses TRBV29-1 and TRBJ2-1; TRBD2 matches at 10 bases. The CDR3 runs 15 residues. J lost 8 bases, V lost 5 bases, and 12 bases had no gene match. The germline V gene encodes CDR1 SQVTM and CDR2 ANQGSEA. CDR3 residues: CSVKAGTSARDEQFF. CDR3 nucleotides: TGCAGCGTTAAAGCCGGGACTAGCGCCCGCGATGAGCAGTTCTTC.

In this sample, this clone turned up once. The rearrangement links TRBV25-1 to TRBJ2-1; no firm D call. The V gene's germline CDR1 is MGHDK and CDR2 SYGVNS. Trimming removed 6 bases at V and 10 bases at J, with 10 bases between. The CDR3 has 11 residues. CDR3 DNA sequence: TGTGCCAGCAGGGTCCTGCAGGAGCAGTTCTTC. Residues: CASRVLQEQFF.

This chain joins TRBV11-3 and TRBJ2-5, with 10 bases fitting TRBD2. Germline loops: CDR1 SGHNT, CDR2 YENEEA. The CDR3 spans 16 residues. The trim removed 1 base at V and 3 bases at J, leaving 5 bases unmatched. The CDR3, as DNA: TGTGCCAGCAGCTTAGGGAGCGGGAGGGCCGAAGAGACCCAGTACTTC. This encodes CASSLGSGRAEETQYF.

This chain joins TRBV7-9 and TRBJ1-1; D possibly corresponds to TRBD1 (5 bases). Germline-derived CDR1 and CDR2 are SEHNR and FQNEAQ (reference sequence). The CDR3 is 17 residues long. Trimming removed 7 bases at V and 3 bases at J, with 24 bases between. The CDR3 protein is CASTPTGKVRVDTEAFF. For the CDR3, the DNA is TGTGCCAGCACCCCAACCGGCAAGGTCAGGGTGGACACTGAAGCTTTCTTT.

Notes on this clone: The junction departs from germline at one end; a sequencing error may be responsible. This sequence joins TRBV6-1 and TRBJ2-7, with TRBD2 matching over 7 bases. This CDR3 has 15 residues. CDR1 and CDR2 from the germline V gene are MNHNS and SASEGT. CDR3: CASSKASSGSYEQYF. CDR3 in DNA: TGTGCCAGCAGTAAAGCCTCTAGCGGATCCTACGAGCAGTACTTC.

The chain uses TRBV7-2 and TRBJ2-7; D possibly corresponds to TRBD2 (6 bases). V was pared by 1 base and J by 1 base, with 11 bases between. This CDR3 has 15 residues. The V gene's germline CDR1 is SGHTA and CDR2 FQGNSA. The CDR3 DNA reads TGTGCCAGCAGCTTAGGGGCTAGCGCTTCCTACGAGCAGTACTTC. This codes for CASSLGASASYEQYF.

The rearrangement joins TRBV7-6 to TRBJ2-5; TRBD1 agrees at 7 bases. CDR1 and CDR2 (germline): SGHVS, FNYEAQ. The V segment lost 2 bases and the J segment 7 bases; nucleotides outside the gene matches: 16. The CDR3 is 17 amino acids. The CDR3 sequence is CASSLRGPGSTYRTQYF. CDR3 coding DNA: TGTGCCAGCAGCTTAAGGGGGCCGGGCAGTACTTATCGGACCCAGTACTTC.